Listed below are T cell receptor beta chains from one sample, sequenced in a study of blood T cells in healthy people across ages. TCRdb processed the 5' RACE reads anew with MiXCR; each CDR3 protein has one entry. The table lists about 1.7 million distinct CDR3 sequences, roughly 27% of them singletons. The sample comprised blood. These receptors originate from a woman aged 25 to 39 in good health. The CDR3 runs from the conserved cysteine through the conserved F or W. Each record gives: D gene, clone size, V gene, CDR3 length, J gene, CDR3 protein, CDR3 DNA. A D gene is named only where the DNA matches it firmly. The size field is filled for only some rows; it gives once, few, many or a size class.

.	.	TRBV24-1	17	TRBJ2-4	CATSDSPERGSYNEQYF	TGTGCCACCAGTGATTCACCCGAGAGGGGCTCCTACAATGAGCAGTACTTC
TRBD1	.	TRBV5-1	16	TRBJ1-4	CASSLAGGTGYEELFF	TGCGCCAGCAGCTTGGCCGGGGGGACAGGGTATGAAGAACTGTTTTTT
.	many	TRBV12-3/TRBV12-4	16	TRBJ1-2	CASTKQGTAALRGYTF	TGTGCCAGCACCAAACAGGGAACAGCTGCTCTCCGAGGCTACACCTTC
TRBD2	few	TRBV18	16	TRBJ2-1	CASSPPASGRGNEQFF	TGTGCCAGCTCACCACCGGCTAGCGGGAGAGGGAATGAGCAGTTCTTC
TRBD1	few	TRBV10-2	16	TRBJ1-6	CASSGPGTGPNSPLHF	TGCGCCAGCAGTGGCCCCGGGACAGGGCCTAATTCACCCCTCCACTTT
.	.	TRBV29-1	14	TRBJ2-7	CSVSPQEFSYEQYF	TGCAGCGTTTCCCCACAGGAGTTCTCCTACGAGCAGTACTTC
TRBD1	.	TRBV18	16	TRBJ2-1	CASSPTTTGVGDEQFF	TGTGCCAGCTCACCTACCACGACAGGGGTCGGAGATGAGCAGTTCTTC
TRBD1	.	TRBV6-1	17	TRBJ2-3	CASTGTGGVRTTDTQYF	TGTGCCAGCACCGGGACAGGGGGCGTTAGGACCACAGATACGCAGTATTTT
.	.	TRBV20-1	13	TRBJ1-5	CSARTGRDQPQHF	TGCAGTGCTAGGACCGGTAGGGATCAGCCCCAGCATTTT
.	many	TRBV5-6	14	TRBJ2-6	CASSLVQGWGVLTF	TGTGCCAGCAGCTTGGTGCAGGGTTGGGGCGTCCTGACTTTC